The clone carrying this TCR beta chain has a handful of counts. Sequenced by immunoSEQ multiplex PCR; TCRdb stores in-frame clones only, minus some. Of 5,500 to 8,500 clones in the sample, 65% to 80% were seen once. Trimming took 7 bases from V and 4 from J; bases not matched to a gene: 6. CDR3 length: 14 residues. Germline values: CDR1 MNHEY, CDR2 SVGAGI. This entry belongs to a study of control samples from healthy donors and cancer patients. The V call is TRBV6-5, the J call TRBJ2-7; 11 positions agree with TRBD1. The clonotype comes from a male donor with melanoma. Sequenced input: formalin-fixed, paraffin-embedded tissue. The CDR3 spells CASNPGTGGYEQYF. DNA for the CDR3: TGTGCCAGCAACCCAGGGACAGGGGGATACGAGCAGTACTTC.